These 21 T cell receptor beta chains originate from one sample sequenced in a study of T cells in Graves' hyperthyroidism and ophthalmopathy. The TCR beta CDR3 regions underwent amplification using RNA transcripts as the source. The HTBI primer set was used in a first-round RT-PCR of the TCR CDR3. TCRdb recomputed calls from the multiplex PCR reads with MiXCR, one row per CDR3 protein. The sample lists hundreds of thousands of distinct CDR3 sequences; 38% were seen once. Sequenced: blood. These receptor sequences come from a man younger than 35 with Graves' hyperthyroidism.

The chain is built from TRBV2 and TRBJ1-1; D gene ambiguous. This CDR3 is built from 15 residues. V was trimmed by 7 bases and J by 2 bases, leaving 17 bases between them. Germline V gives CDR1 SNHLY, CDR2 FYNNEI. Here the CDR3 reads CASKSTGRANTEAFF. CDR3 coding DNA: TGTGCCAGCAAATCTACCGGGCGGGCCAACACTGAAGCTTTCTTT.

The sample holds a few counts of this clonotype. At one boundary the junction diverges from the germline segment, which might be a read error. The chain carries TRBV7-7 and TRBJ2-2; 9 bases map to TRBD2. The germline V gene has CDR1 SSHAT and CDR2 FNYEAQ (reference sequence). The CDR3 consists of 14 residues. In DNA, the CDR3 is TGTGCTAGCAGCTTAGTAGCGGGGGACCGGGAGCTGTTTTTT. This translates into CASSLVAGDRELFF.

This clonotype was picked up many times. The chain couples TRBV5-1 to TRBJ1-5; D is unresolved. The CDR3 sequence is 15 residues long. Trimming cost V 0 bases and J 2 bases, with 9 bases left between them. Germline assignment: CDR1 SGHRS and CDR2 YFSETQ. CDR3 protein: CASSLEGQGNQPQHF. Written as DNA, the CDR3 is TGCGCCAGCAGCTTGGAAGGGCAGGGCAATCAGCCCCAGCATTTT.

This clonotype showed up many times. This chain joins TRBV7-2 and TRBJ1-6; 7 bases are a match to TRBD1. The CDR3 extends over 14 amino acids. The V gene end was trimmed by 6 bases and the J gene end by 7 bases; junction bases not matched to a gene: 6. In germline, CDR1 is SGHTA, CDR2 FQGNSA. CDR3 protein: CASRSGTANSPLHF. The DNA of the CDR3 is TGTGCCAGCAGGTCCGGGACAGCAAATTCACCCCTCCACTTT.

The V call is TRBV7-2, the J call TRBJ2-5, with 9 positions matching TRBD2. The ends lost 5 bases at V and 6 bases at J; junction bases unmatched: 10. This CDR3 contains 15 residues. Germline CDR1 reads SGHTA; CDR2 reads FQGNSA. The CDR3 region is CASSLLAGRVKTQYF. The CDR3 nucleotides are TGTGCCAGCAGCCTCCTAGCGGGGAGGGTAAAGACCCAGTACTTC. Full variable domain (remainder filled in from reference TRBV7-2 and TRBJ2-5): GAGVSQSPSNKVTEKGKDVELRCDPISGHTALYWYRQSLGQGLEFLIYFQGNSAPDKSGLPSDRFSAERTGGSVSTLTIQRTQQEDSAVYLCASSLLAGRVKTQYFGPGTRLLVL.

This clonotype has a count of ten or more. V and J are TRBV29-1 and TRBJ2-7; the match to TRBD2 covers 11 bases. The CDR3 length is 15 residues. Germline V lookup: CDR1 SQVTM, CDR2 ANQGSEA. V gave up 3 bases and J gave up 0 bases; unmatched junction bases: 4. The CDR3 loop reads CSVDDGTSGSYEQYF. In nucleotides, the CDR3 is TGCAGCGTTGACGACGGGACTAGCGGCTCCTACGAGCAGTACTTC.

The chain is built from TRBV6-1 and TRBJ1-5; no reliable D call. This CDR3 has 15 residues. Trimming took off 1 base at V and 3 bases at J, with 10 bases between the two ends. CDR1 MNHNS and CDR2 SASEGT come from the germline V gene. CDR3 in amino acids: CASSEERVFNQPQHF. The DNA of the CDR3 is TGTGCCAGCAGTGAAGAGCGGGTCTTCAATCAGCCCCAGCATTTT.

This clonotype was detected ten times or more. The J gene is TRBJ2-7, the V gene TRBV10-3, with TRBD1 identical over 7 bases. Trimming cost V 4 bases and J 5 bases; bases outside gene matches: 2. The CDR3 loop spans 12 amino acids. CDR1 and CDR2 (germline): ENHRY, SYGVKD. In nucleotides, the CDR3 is TGTGCCATCAGTGGACAGGGTGACGAGCAGTACTTC. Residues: CAISGQGDEQYF.

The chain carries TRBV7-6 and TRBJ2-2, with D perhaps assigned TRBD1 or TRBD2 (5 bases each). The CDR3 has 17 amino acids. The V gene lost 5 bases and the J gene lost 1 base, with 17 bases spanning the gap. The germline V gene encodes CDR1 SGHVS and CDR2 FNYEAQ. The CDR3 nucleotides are TGTGCCAGCAGCCAAGGGAATCAGGGAGAGAACACCGGGGAGCTGTTTTTT. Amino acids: CASSQGNQGENTGELFF.

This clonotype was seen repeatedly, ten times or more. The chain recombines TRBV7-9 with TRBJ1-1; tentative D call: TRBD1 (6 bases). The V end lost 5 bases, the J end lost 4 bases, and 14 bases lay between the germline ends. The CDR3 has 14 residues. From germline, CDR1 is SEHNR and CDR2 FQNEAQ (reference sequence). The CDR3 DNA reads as TGTGCCAGCAGCCAACTTAGGGGGGGCACTGAAGCTTTCTTT. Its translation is CASSQLRGGTEAFF. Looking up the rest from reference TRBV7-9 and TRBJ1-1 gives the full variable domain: DTGVSQNPRHKITKRGQNVTFRCDPISEHNRLYWYRQTLGQGPEFLTYFQNEAQLEKSRLLSDRFSAERPKGSFSTLEIQRTEQGDSAMYLCASSQLRGGTEAFFGQGTRLTVV.

The CDR3: CASCFGTATYEQYF. The DNA of the CDR3 is TGTGCCAGCTGCTTCGGGACCGCCACCTACGAGCAGTACTTC. The gene calls are TRBV25-1 and TRBJ2-7; possibly TRBD1 or TRBD2 for D (5 bases each). V was pared by 8 bases and J by 2 bases, with 16 bases between. This CDR3 spans 14 amino acids. Germline assignment: CDR1 MGHDK and CDR2 SYGVNS.

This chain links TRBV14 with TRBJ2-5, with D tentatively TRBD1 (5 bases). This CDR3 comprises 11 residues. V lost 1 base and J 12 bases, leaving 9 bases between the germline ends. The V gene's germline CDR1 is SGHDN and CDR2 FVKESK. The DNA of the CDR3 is TGTGCCAGCAGCCAAGGGACAACCGAGTACTTC. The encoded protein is CASSQGTTEYF.

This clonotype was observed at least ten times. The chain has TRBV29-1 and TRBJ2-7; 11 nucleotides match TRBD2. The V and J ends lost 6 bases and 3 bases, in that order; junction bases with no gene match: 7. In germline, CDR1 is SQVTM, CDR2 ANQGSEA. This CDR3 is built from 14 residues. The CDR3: CSVAGTSGLYEQYF. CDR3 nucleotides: TGCAGCGTGGCCGGGACTAGCGGACTCTACGAGCAGTACTTC.

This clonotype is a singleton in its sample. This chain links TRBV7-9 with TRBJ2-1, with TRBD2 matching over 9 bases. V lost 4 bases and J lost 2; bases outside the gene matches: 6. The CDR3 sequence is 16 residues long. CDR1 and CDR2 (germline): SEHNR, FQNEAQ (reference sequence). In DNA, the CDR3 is TGTGCCAGCAGCTCCCCGCGGGAGGGCGCCTACAATGAGCAGTTCTTC. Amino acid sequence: CASSSPREGAYNEQFF.

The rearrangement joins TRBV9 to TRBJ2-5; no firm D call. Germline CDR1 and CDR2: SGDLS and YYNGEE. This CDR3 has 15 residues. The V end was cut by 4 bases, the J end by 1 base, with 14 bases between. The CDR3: CASSPLFLSQETQYF. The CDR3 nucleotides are TGTGCCAGCAGCCCCCTTTTCTTGTCCCAAGAGACCCAGTACTTC.

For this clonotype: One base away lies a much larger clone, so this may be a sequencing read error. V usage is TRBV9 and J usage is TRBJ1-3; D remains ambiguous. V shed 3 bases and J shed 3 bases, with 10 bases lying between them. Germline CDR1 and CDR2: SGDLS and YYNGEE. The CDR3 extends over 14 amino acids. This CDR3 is CASSAAGDGNTIYF. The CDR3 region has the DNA TGTGCCAGCAGCGCAGCCGGGGATGGAAACACCATATATTTT.

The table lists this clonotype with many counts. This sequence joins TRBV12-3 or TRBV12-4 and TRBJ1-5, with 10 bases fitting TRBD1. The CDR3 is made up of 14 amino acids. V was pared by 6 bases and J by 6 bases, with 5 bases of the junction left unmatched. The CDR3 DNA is TGTGCCAGCAGCATGACAGGGGGCGGTCAGCCCCAGCATTTT. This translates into CASSMTGGGQPQHF.

In DNA form, the CDR3 reads TGTGCCAGCAGGGAAGGGGTTAGCGAGCAGTACTTC. Translated, it gives CASREGVSEQYF. The chain has TRBV12-3 or TRBV12-4 and TRBJ2-7; D possibly corresponds to TRBD1 (5 bases). The CDR3 has 12 amino acids. With 6 bases removed from V and 6 bases from J, the gap between germline ends came to 12 bases.

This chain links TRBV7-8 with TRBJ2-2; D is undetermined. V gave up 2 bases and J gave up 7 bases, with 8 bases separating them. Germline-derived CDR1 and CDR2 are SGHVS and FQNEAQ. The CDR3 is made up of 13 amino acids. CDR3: CASSLFNRGELFF. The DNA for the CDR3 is TGTGCCAGCAGCTTATTTAATCGCGGGGAGCTGTTTTTT. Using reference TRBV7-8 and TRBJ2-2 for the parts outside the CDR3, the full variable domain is GAGVSQSPRYKVAKRGQDVALRCDPISGHVSLFWYQQALGQGPEFLTYFQNEAQLDKSGLPSDRFFAERPEGSVSTLKIQRTQQEDSAVYLCASSLFNRGELFFGEGSRLTVL.

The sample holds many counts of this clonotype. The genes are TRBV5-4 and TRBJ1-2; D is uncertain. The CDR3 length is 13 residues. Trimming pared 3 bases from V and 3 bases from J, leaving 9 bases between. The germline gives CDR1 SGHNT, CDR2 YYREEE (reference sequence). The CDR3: CASSSGADYGYTF. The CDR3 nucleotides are TGTGCCAGCAGCTCAGGTGCGGACTATGGCTACACCTTC.

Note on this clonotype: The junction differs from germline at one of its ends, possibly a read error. CDR3 protein: CAIPRGPKGATNTGELSF. The CDR3 bases are TGTGCCATCCCTCGCGGCCCTAAGGGGGCGACGAACACCGGGGAGCTGTCTTTT. The rearrangement uses TRBV10-3 and TRBJ2-2; 7 bases fit TRBD1. Per the germline V gene, CDR1 is ENHRY and CDR2 is SYGVKD. This CDR3 comprises 18 residues.